The rows below give T cell receptor beta chains drawn from one sample of a study of blood T cell repertoires in COVID-19. Measured with immunoSEQ multiplex PCR; TCRdb has only the in-frame clones, and not every one. The top ten hold roughly 2.1% of the sample, which has roughly 99,000 clones, 80% to 90% seen once. Input material: peripheral blood. These receptors were collected from a man aged 50 to 60 with COVID-19, enrolled during active disease. Each CDR3 is given with its conserved first and last residue. The D gene is left open where the match is weak. Clone size is not always given. Where it is, it says once, few, many or a class for expanded clones.

D | J | size | V | DNA | CDR3
- | TRBJ2-3 | - | TRBV2 | TGTGCCAGCAGTGTCCGACTGATCACAGATACGCAGTATTTT | CASSVRLITDTQYF
TRBD1 | TRBJ1-2 | - | TRBV6-5 | TGTGCCAGCAGTTACTCAGGGGGCGCTTTAGGCTATGGCTACACCTTC | CASSYSGGALGYGYTF
TRBD1 | TRBJ2-3 | - | TRBV29-1 | TGCAGCGCCTGTCGGGGGACAGGGACCACAGATACGCAGTATTTT | CSACRGTGTTDTQYF
TRBD2 | TRBJ2-3 | - | TRBV25-1 | TGTGCCAGCAGTGAATTACTAGCGGGGGGTGCAGATACGCAGTATTTT | CASSELLAGGADTQYF
- | TRBJ1-6 | once | TRBV4-1 | TGCGCCAGCAGCCAAACCCAGACAAGTTCTTCACCCCTCCACTTT | CASSQTQTSSSPLHF
TRBD1 | TRBJ2-7 | - | TRBV10-3 | TGTGCCATCAGTGAGTTGCCCGGGACAGGGGTGATGGGCGAGCAGTACTTC | CAISELPGTGVMGEQYF
- | TRBJ1-1 | - | TRBV11-3 | TGTGCCAGCAGCTTAGGCTCGGGGAGGGCTTTCTTT | CASSLGSGRAFF
- | TRBJ2-7 | - | TRBV7-6 | TGTGCCAGCAGCCCGACAGGCCCCATCGGCTACGAGCAGTACTTC | CASSPTGPIGYEQYF
TRBD1 | TRBJ2-1 | - | TRBV2 | TGTGCCAGCGGACAAGGACAGGGTGGGAATGAGCAGTTCTTC | CASGQGQGGNEQFF
TRBD2 | TRBJ2-3 | - | TRBV10-3 | TGTGCCATCAGTAAGCGGACTAGCGGATCCACAGATACGCAGTATTTT | CAISKRTSGSTDTQYF
- | TRBJ1-2 | once | TRBV29-1 | TGCAGCGTTATGGCCAGGGACTACTATGGCTACACCTTC | CSVMARDYYGYTF
- | TRBJ1-5 | - | TRBV28 | TGTGCCAGCAGGCGCTGGGAGGGGCGCGGTCAGCCCCAGCATTTT | CASRRWEGRGQPQHF
- | TRBJ1-2 | - | TRBV20-1 | TGCAGTGGCTCGGTACAGAATGGCTACACCTTC | CSGSVQNGYTF
- | TRBJ1-6 | - | TRBV5-5 | TGTGCCAGCAGCTTCATAGGCGGTTCACCCCTCCACTTT | CASSFIGGSPLHF
TRBD2 | TRBJ2-5 | - | TRBV5-8 | TGTGCCAGCAGCCCCGGGACTAGCGGGGACCTACAAGAGACCCAGTACTTC | CASSPGTSGDLQETQYF
- | TRBJ1-3 | - | TRBV15 | TGTGCCACCAGCAGAGATAGATTGTCTCGTGGAAACACCATATATTTT | CATSRDRLSRGNTIYF